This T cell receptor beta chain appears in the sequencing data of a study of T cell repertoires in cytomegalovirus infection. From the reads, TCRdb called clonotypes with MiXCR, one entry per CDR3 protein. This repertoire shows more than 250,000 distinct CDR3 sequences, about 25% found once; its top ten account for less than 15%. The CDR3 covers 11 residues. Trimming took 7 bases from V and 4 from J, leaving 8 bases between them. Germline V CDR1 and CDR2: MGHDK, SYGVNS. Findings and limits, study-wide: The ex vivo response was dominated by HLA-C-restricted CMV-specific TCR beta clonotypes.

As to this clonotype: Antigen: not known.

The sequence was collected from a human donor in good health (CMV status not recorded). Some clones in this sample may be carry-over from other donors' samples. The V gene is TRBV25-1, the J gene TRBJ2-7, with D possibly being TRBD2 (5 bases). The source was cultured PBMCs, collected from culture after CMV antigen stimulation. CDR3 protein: CASTAGYEQYF. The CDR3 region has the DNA TGTGCCAGCACGGCGGGTTACGAGCAGTACTTC.